The clone carrying this T cell receptor (beta chain) was found a few times. As processed by the authors: Estimates of nucleated cell counts were drawn from the amplification of reference gene primers. Profiling relied on immunoSEQ multiplex PCR, and the TCRdb table lists in-frame clones only, not all of them. V and J calls and clone size are copied from that table; D and trimming were computed from the DNA. This table has fewer than 90,000 clones, 84% appearing once. This CDR3 contains 15 residues. In germline, CDR1 is MNHEY, CDR2 SMNVEV (reference sequence). Trimming cost V 7 bases and J 6 bases, with 19 bases left between them. This sample stems from a study of blood T cell repertoires in COVID-19. Study at large: Samples representing acute and convalescent COVID-19 were sourced from the United States, Italy and Spain. T cells, B-cell-depleted T cells, or PBMCs provided the cDNA or gDNA that served as material.

This clonotype originated in a human donor in a cohort sampled during active COVID-19. The chain employs TRBV27 and TRBJ1-5; tentative D call: TRBD1 (6 bases). The specimen was peripheral blood. DNA of the CDR3: TGTGCCAGCAACCCCATGGGGGGGGCGGGTCAGCCCCAGCATTTT. Residues: CASNPMGGAGQPQHF.